This paragraph reports one T cell receptor beta chain. What it binds is unknown. V lost 1 base and J 7 bases, leaving 16 bases between the germline ends. The germline gives CDR1 GTSNPN, CDR2 SVGIG (reference sequence). The length of the CDR3 is 14 residues. This entry comes from a study of vaccination effects on CD4 cells after COVID-19. The method was immunoSEQ multiplex PCR; TCRdb's version includes in-frame clones alone and lacks a portion of them. The table has 77,000 or so clones, around 79% seen once. The ViraFEST assay expanded antigen-specific CD4+ T cells with viral peptide pools before sequencing. Isolation of CD4+ T cells took place after more than 9 days of culture. People in the vaccine group had not been infected with SARS-CoV-2 before, and their nucleocapsid antibodies were negative. After around 2.2 million PBMC were placed in each well, they were cultured with approximately 9.1 IU/ml IL-2 and 10 ug/ml peptides.

Broader study findings: Vaccine- and infection-induced clones showed marked clonal contraction late following vaccination.

This TCR derives from a human donor who received a COVID-19 vaccine. Sequencing used CD4+ T cells from PBMCs cultured with SARS-CoV-2 spike peptides, obtained before COVID-19 vaccination. This chain links TRBV30 with TRBJ2-5; possibly TRBD2 for D (6 bases). This CDR3 is CAWSEGTFLWTQYF. CDR3 nucleotide sequence: TGTGCCTGGAGTGAGGGGACTTTTCTCTGGACCCAGTACTTC.